Below are 27 T cell receptor beta chains sequenced from a single sample in a study of T-cell reconstitution after alpha-beta-depleted transplantation in children. The TCRbeta library incorporated unique molecular identifiers. TCRdb re-called the PCR reads with MiXCR, one entry per CDR3 protein. Of hundreds of thousands of distinct CDR3 sequences in the sample, approximately 12% were seen once. Sample: PBMCs, taken from the stem cell graft. The receptors shown here come from a human donor who donated a stem cell graft to a child with Fanconi anemia.

This clonotype was observed many times. This chain joins TRBV28 and TRBJ2-3; D ambiguous. Trimming left V 5 bases short and J 4 bases short, with 4 bases between. CDR1 MDHEN and CDR2 SYDVKM come from the germline V gene. CDR3 length: 11 amino acids. The CDR3 nucleotides are TGTGCCAGCAGTCGTGCAGATACGCAGTATTTT. Protein product: CASSRADTQYF.

This chain joins TRBV24-1 and TRBJ2-3; D possibly uses TRBD1 or TRBD2 (5 bases each). This CDR3 region has 13 residues. The germline V gene encodes CDR1 KGHDR and CDR2 SFDVKD. V lost 5 bases to trimming and J lost 5 bases, with 10 bases between them. Here the CDR3 DNA reads TGTGCCACCAGTGGGGGGAGTCGAGATACGCAGTATTTT. This gives the protein CATSGGSRDTQYF.

In its sample, this clonotype was seen a few times. The chain is built from TRBV7-2 and TRBJ2-7; perhaps TRBD1 as D (5 bases). V was pared by 2 bases and J by 5 bases, with 16 bases between. CDR1 SGHTA and CDR2 FQGNSA come from the germline V gene. This CDR3 region has 15 residues. The CDR3: CASSLSPGRRNEQYF. Written as DNA, the CDR3 is TGTGCCAGCAGCTTATCCCCAGGGCGTCGTAACGAGCAGTACTTC.

A few counts support this clonotype. This chain joins TRBV6-2 or TRBV6-3 and TRBJ1-2; 8 positions agree with TRBD1. This CDR3 spans 16 amino acids. V lost 6 bases to trimming and J lost 3 bases; unmatched junction nucleotides: 12. Germline-derived CDR1 and CDR2 are MNHEY and SVGEGT. This chain's CDR3 is CASSSRTGTNDYGYTF. The CDR3 DNA sequence: TGTGCCAGCAGCTCCCGGACAGGGACGAATGACTATGGCTACACCTTC.

This clonotype was seen ten or more times. The chain's CDR3 is CSALRMSEQYF. CDR3 nucleotide sequence: TGCAGTGCTCTGCGCATGAGCGAGCAGTACTTC. The chain has TRBV20-1 and TRBJ2-7; D remains unclear. This CDR3 has 11 residues. V was trimmed by 5 bases and J by 6 bases, leaving 11 bases between them. From germline, CDR1 is DFQATT and CDR2 SNEGSKA (reference sequence).

The chain carries TRBV5-1 and TRBJ1-5; the match to TRBD1 covers 8 bases. Trimming cost V 0 bases and J 5 bases; bases outside gene matches: 4. This CDR3 is built from 15 residues. Germline CDR1 and CDR2: SGHRS and YFSETQ. CDR3 sequence reads: CASSLGQGFDQPQHF. Here the CDR3 DNA reads TGCGCCAGCAGCTTGGGACAGGGGTTCGATCAGCCCCAGCATTTT.

V gene TRBV5-6 combines with J gene TRBJ2-1, with D unclear. Germline V gene data show CDR1 as SGHDT and CDR2 as YYEEEE. The CDR3 covers 14 residues. V was cut by 2 bases and J by 3 bases, with 9 bases left in between. The CDR3 protein is CASSFADYYNEQFF. As DNA, the CDR3 is TGTGCCAGCAGCTTTGCGGATTACTACAATGAGCAGTTCTTC. Variable domain in full (rest from reference TRBV5-6 and TRBJ2-1): DAGVTQSPTHLIKTRGQQVTLRCSPKSGHDTVSWYQQALGQGPQFIFQYYEEEERQRGNFPDRFSGHQFPNYSSELNVNALLLGDSALYLCASSFADYYNEQFFGPGTRLTVL.

There are a few counts of this clonotype. The J gene is TRBJ2-3, the V gene TRBV20-1; the D is unclear. Germline V lookup: CDR1 DFQATT, CDR2 SNEGSKA (reference sequence). The CDR3 has 13 amino acids. Trimming took off 3 bases at V and 3 bases at J, with 10 bases between the two ends. The CDR3 is CSARVNWTDTQYF. CDR3 DNA sequence: TGCAGTGCTAGGGTAAACTGGACAGATACGCAGTATTTT.

This CDR3 reads CASSFAIRGPRETQYF. The CDR3 region has the DNA TGCGCCAGCAGCTTTGCGATACGGGGCCCTCGGGAGACCCAGTACTTC. The V call is TRBV5-1, the J call TRBJ2-5; D tentatively reads TRBD1 or TRBD2 (5 bases each). This CDR3 is built from 16 residues. V was cut by 2 bases and J by 5 bases, with 19 bases left in between. Germline V CDR1 and CDR2: SGHRS, YFSETQ.

The sample holds many counts of this clonotype. This rearrangement joins TRBV6-5 to TRBJ1-5, with D hard to call. The CDR3 is 14 residues long. V gave up 0 bases and J gave up 4 bases, with 7 bases separating them. Germline V gene data show CDR1 as MNHEY and CDR2 as SVGAGI. CDR3 loop: CASSYSGRNQPQHF. The CDR3 DNA reads as TGTGCCAGCAGTTACTCAGGCAGAAATCAGCCCCAGCATTTT.

The table lists this clonotype with a few counts. CDR3 in amino acids: CAWSWGQPYNEQFF. CDR3 nucleotides: TGTGCCTGGAGTTGGGGACAGCCCTACAATGAGCAGTTCTTC. This rearrangement joins TRBV30 to TRBJ2-1, with 7 nucleotides matching TRBD1. The J segment lost 2 bases and the V segment lost 2 bases, leaving 3 bases of the junction unmatched. CDR3 length: 14 amino acids. Germline assignment: CDR1 GTSNPN and CDR2 SVGIG (reference sequence).

The rearrangement joins TRBV20-1 to TRBJ2-5, with TRBD2 matching over 9 bases. This CDR3 region has 15 residues. CDR1 and CDR2 (germline): DFQATT, SNEGSKA (reference sequence). With 5 bases clipped from V and 4 bases from J, the junction kept 11 bases outside the gene matches. The CDR3 loop is CSALNSGGPGETQYF. The CDR3 bases are TGCAGTGCTTTAAATAGCGGGGGCCCCGGAGAGACCCAGTACTTC.

The chain links TRBV27 to TRBJ2-2; D is unresolved. V was pared by 7 bases and J by 6 bases, with 15 bases between. Germline CDR1 reads MNHEY; CDR2 reads SMNVEV (reference sequence). The CDR3 is 14 amino acids. The CDR3: CASTQKATSGELFF. CDR3 sequence (DNA): TGTGCCAGCACCCAAAAAGCCACCTCCGGGGAGCTGTTTTTT.

This clonotype was seen ten or more times. This rearrangement joins TRBV20-1 to TRBJ2-3, with D possibly matching TRBD2 (5 bases). Trimming took 6 bases from V and 4 from J, leaving 11 bases between them. The CDR3 covers 12 residues. CDR1 and CDR2 (germline): DFQATT, SNEGSKA (reference sequence). This CDR3 reads CSAPTSADTQYF. CDR3 DNA sequence: TGCAGTGCCCCCACTAGTGCAGATACGCAGTATTTT.

The chain recombines TRBV5-1 with TRBJ2-5; perhaps TRBD1 as D (5 bases). The CDR3 sequence is 15 residues long. V was clipped by 7 bases and J by 4 bases, with 20 bases between them. The germline V gene has CDR1 SGHRS and CDR2 YFSETQ. The CDR3 bases are TGCGCCAGCGCGATAAGGGGCCAGAGTGGAGAGACCCAGTACTTC. It specifies CASAIRGQSGETQYF.

The chain links TRBV12-3 or TRBV12-4 to TRBJ2-1; 7 bases are a match to TRBD1. CDR3 length equals 15 residues. The junction had 11 bases not matched to a gene; V was cut back by 3 bases and J by 9 bases. The CDR3 spells CASSLWDSPFFEQFF. The CDR3 bases are TGTGCCAGCAGTTTGTGGGACAGTCCCTTTTTTGAGCAGTTCTTC.

This clonotype has more than one count but fewer than ten. The rearrangement uses TRBV5-1 and TRBJ1-6; D call uncertain. Trimming left V 0 bases short and J 7 bases short, with 11 bases between. In germline, CDR1 is SGHRS, CDR2 YFSETQ. The CDR3 is 15 residues long. In nucleotides, the CDR3 is TGCGCCAGCAGCTTGGCGGGCAGTAGCAATTCACCCCTCCACTTT. It encodes CASSLAGSSNSPLHF.

This clonotype showed up many times. The V gene is TRBV7-9, the J gene TRBJ2-7; the D call may be TRBD1 or TRBD2 (5 bases each). The CDR3 sequence is 14 residues long. Trimming shortened V by 0 bases and J by 3 bases, and 9 bases separated the two germline ends. Germline-derived CDR1 and CDR2 are SEHNR and FQNEAQ (reference sequence). The CDR3 spells CASSLAGVHYEQYV. The DNA of the CDR3 is TGTGCCAGCAGCTTAGCGGGGGTCCACTACGAGCAGTACGTC.

This clonotype was seen only a few times. The J gene is TRBJ2-1, the V gene TRBV3-1; maybe TRBD2 (6 bases). Germline V gene lookup returns CDR1 LGHDT and CDR2 YNNKEL (reference sequence). The CDR3 runs 14 residues. The V and J ends lost 2 bases and 3 bases respectively, with 8 bases between them. CDR3 amino acids: CASSQRGCYNEQFF. The DNA for the CDR3 is TGTGCCAGCAGCCAACGGGGGTGCTACAATGAGCAGTTCTTC.

This clonotype was observed a few times. The chain has TRBV6-5 and TRBJ1-4, with D unclear. Germline V gene sequence: CDR1 MNHEY, CDR2 SVGAGI. With 4 bases removed from V and 4 bases from J, the gap between germline ends came to 10 bases. The CDR3 extends over 14 amino acids. The CDR3 DNA is TGTGCCAGCAGTTTAAGTTGGGGTAATGAAAAACTGTTTTTT. It is translated as CASSLSWGNEKLFF.

The chain couples TRBV6-1 to TRBJ2-1; maybe TRBD2 (6 bases). There are 18 residues in the CDR3. V lost 6 bases and J 0 bases, leaving 21 bases between the germline ends. Germline V CDR1 and CDR2: MNHNS, SASEGT. CDR3 sequence reads: CASRNAGTAFISYNEQFF. The DNA for the CDR3 is TGTGCCAGCAGGAACGCCGGGACTGCTTTTATCTCCTACAATGAGCAGTTCTTC.

This clonotype has just a few counts. V gene TRBV12-3 or TRBV12-4 combines with J gene TRBJ2-3; a possible D gene is TRBD2 (5 bases). V was trimmed by 6 bases and J by 7 bases, leaving 11 bases between them. This CDR3 has 12 residues. The CDR3, as DNA: TGTGCCAGCAGCACGACTATGAATACGCAGTATTTT. This sequence encodes CASSTTMNTQYF.

The count of this clonotype is one. Written as DNA, the CDR3 is TGCAGTGCATTTAGGGGTGGCGGCTACACCTTC. It yields the protein CSAFRGGGYTF. V is TRBV20-1 and J is TRBJ1-2; D may be TRBD1 (5 bases). The CDR3 extends over 11 amino acids. V lost 6 bases, J lost 8 bases, and 13 bases lay in between. Germline lookup yields CDR1 DFQATT and CDR2 SNEGSKA (reference sequence).

In this sample, this clonotype turned up a few times. The rearrangement joins TRBV6-2 or TRBV6-3 to TRBJ2-7; unclear D gene. V was pared by 5 bases and J by 3 bases, with 17 bases between. This CDR3 is built from 15 residues. Germline assignment: CDR1 MNHEY and CDR2 SVGEGT. CDR3 sequence (DNA): TGTGCCAGCAGTAACCTTGGGGTTCAAAACTACGAGCAGTACTTC. This encodes CASSNLGVQNYEQYF.

Ten or more counts support this clonotype. At one boundary the junction diverges from the germline segment, which might be a read error. The chain couples TRBV5-1 to TRBJ1-1; D not certain. CDR1 is SGHRS, CDR2 YFSETQ, per germline. This CDR3 is 13 amino acids long. In DNA form, the CDR3 reads TGTGCCAGCAGCTTAGAACCAAACACTGAAGCTTTCTTT. Amino acids: CASSLEPNTEAFF. Full variable domain (rest looked up from reference TRBV5-1 and TRBJ1-1): KAGVTQTPRYLIKTRGQQVTLSCSPISGHRSVSWYQQTPGQGLQFLFEYFSETQRNKGNFPGRFSGRQFSNSRSEMNVSTLELGDSALYLCASSLEPNTEAFFGQGTRLTVV.

The chain couples TRBV3-1 to TRBJ2-3; no definite D call. Germline loops: CDR1 LGHDT, CDR2 YNNKEL (reference sequence). This CDR3 is built from 14 residues. Trimming removed 0 bases at V and 6 bases at J, with 10 bases between. The CDR3 is CASSQDLHQDTQYF. CDR3 coding DNA: TGTGCCAGCAGCCAAGATCTCCACCAGGATACGCAGTATTTT.

This clonotype was observed many times. The CDR3 sequence: CASSLDSGRTNTGELFF. CDR3 coding DNA: TGTGCCAGCAGCTTAGATAGTGGGAGGACGAACACCGGGGAGCTGTTTTTT. V and J are TRBV11-2 and TRBJ2-2; tentative D call: TRBD2 (6 bases). There are 17 residues in the CDR3. With 0 bases removed from V and 0 bases from J, the gap between germline ends came to 11 bases. CDR1 and CDR2 (germline): SGHAT, FQNNGV.